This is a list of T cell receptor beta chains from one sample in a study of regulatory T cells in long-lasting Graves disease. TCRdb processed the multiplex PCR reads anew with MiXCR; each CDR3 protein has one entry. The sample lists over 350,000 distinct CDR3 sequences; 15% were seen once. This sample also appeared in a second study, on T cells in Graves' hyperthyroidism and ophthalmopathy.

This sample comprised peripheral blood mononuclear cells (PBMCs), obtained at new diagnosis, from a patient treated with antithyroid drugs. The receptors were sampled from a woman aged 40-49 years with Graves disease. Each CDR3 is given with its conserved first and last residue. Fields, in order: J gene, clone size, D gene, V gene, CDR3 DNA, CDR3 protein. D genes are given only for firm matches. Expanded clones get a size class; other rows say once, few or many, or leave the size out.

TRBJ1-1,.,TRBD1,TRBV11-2,TGTGCCAGCAGTTCCGGACAGGGGGCGAACACTGAAGCTTTCTTT,CASSSGQGANTEAFF
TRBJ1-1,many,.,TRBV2,TGTGCCAGCAGTGTTGTCACGCCTGAAGCTTTCTTT,CASSVVTPEAFF
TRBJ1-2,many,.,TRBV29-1,TGCAGCGTTGAAGACAGAAGGAGCTACACCTTC,CSVEDRRSYTF
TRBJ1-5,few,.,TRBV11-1,TGTGCCAGCAGCTTAATTCAGCCCCAGCATTTT,CASSLIQPQHF
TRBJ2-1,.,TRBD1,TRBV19,TGTGCCAGTAGTAGAAGACAGGGGGCCTACAATGAGCAGTTCTTC,CASSRRQGAYNEQFF
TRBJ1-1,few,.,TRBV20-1,TGCAGTGCAAGTGACCGGGACCGGGCGGACACTGAAGCTTTCTTT,CSASDRDRADTEAFF
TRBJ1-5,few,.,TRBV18,TGTGCCAGCTCACGAGGGGTTTCTGGTAGCAATCAGCCCCAGCATTTT,CASSRGVSGSNQPQHF
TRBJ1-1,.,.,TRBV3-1,TGTGCCAGCAGCCAAAGCGGGAGAAAAACCCTAAACACTGAAGCTTTCTTT,CASSQSGRKTLNTEAFF
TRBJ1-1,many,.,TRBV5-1,TGCGCCAGCAGCTGGGACGGTCAGAACACTGAAGCTTTCTTT,CASSWDGQNTEAFF
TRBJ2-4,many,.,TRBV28,TGTGCCAGTTTGGGGGCGTTAGCCAAAAACATTCAGTACTTC,CASLGALAKNIQYF
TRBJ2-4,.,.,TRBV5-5,TGTGCCAGCAGCTTTACCCCCGAATCCTTAAACATTCAGTACTTC,CASSFTPESLNIQYF
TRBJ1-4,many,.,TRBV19,TGTGCCAGTAAGGATAGGGTAAGGGGTCGGGAAAAACTGTTTTTT,CASKDRVRGREKLFF
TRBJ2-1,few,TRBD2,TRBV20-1,TGCAGTGCTAGCGAAATAGCGGGAGACGTCAATGAGCAGTTCTTC,CSASEIAGDVNEQFF
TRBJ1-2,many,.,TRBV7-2,TGTGCCAGCAGCTTAGACAGAGGGGACTATGGCTACACCTTC,CASSLDRGDYGYTF
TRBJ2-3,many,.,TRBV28,TGTGCCAGCAGCCAGCGGGTATACACAGATACGCAGTATTTT,CASSQRVYTDTQYF
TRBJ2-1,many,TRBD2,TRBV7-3,TGTGCCAGCAGCCAAAACGGGGGGATGGATGAGCAGTTCTTC,CASSQNGGMDEQFF
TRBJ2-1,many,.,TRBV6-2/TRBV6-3,TGTGCCAGCAACAATAAATTTCTCCGTAGTGAGCAGTTCTTC,CASNNKFLRSEQFF
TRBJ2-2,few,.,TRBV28,TGTGCCAGCAGCCCCCCCGGTAGCGGGAACACCGGGGAGCTGTTTTTT,CASSPPGSGNTGELFF
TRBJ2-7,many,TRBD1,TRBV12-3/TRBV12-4,TGTGCCAGCAGTACGGCCGGGACAGCCTACGAGCAGTACTTC,CASSTAGTAYEQYF
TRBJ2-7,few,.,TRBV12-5,TGTGCTAGTGGTTCGAAGCGCCACGAGCAGTACTTC,CASGSKRHEQYF
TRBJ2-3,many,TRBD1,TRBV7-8,TGTGCCAGCAGCTTATTCGGGACAGAGAGCTCAGATACGCAGTATTTT,CASSLFGTESSDTQYF
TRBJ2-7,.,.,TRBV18,TGTGCCAGCTCTGGGCAGGCCAAATTGGGCGAGCAGTACTTC,CASSGQAKLGEQYF
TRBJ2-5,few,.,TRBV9,TGTGCCAGCAGCGTAGATAGTCTCCAAGAGACCCAGTACTTC,CASSVDSLQETQYF
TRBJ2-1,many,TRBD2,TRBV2,TGTGCCAGGGGGACTAGCGGGAGTGGGAATGAGCAGTTCTTC,CARGTSGSGNEQFF
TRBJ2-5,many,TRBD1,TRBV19,TGTGCCAGTAGTATAGGAGGGACAGGGTTTCAAGAGACCCAGTACTTC,CASSIGGTGFQETQYF